The 14 T cell receptor beta chains below all came from one sample that was sequenced in a study of Ad26.COV2.S vaccination and SARS-CoV-2 variants. Treatment specified: around 19 received Ad26.COV2.S at low or high dose, single or two shots; 5 received placebo; per-sample allocation not given. Following the first vaccine or placebo injection, samples were taken on day 63. Assay used: immunoSEQ multiplex PCR; TCRdb lists only in-frame clones, some missing. The data contain about 470,000 clones, 90% of them singletons. The source was peripheral blood, collected in a trial of Ad26.COV2.S vaccine versus placebo. The receptor set was obtained from a person between 18 and 59 years old who received the Ad26.COV2.S COVID-19 vaccine or a placebo.

The V call is TRBV6-6, the J call TRBJ2-1; D is unresolved. Per germline, CDR1 MNHNY and CDR2 SVGAGI (reference sequence). The germline V and J ends were trimmed by 10 bases and 7 bases, with 14 bases remaining between them. The CDR3 totals 12 residues. CDR3 sequence (DNA): TGTGCCACCTCACGCGCCGGGAATGAGCAGTTCTTC. Its protein is CATSRAGNEQFF.

This chain uses TRBV15 with TRBJ2-4, with a tentative D call TRBD1 (6 bases). Germline V gives CDR1 LNHNV, CDR2 YYDKDF (reference sequence). V lost 0 bases to trimming and J lost 4 bases, with 16 bases between them. This CDR3 is built from 17 residues. CDR3 DNA sequence: TGTGCCACCAGCAGAGATAATGGACTGGGGGCTAAAAACATTCAGTACTTC. Residues: CATSRDNGLGAKNIQYF.

A few counts support this clone. The V gene is TRBV10-3, the J gene TRBJ1-3; D remains unclear. Looked up from germline, CDR1 is ENHRY and CDR2 is SYGVKD. Trimming took 1 base from V and 1 from J, leaving 11 bases between them. The CDR3 runs 16 residues. The CDR3 sequence is CAISEFPGGSGNTIYF. The CDR3 bases are TGTGCCATCAGTGAGTTCCCGGGAGGGTCTGGAAACACCATATATTTT.

J is TRBJ2-1 and V is TRBV19; D is perhaps TRBD1 (5 bases). The CDR3 spans 11 residues. The germline V gene has CDR1 LNHDA and CDR2 SQIVND (reference sequence). Trimming took off 4 bases at V and 10 bases at J, with 8 bases between the two ends. CDR3 nucleotide sequence: TGTGCCAGTAGTACCCCAGGGGAGCAGTTCTTC. Residues: CASSTPGEQFF.

The V call is TRBV28, the J call TRBJ2-1; the D is unclear. V was trimmed by 3 bases and J by 3 bases, leaving 9 bases between them. Per the germline V gene, CDR1 is MDHEN and CDR2 is SYDVKM. CDR3 length: 14 residues. CDR3 loop: CASSLISSYNEQFF. CDR3 coding DNA: TGTGCCAGCAGTTTGATATCTAGCTACAATGAGCAGTTCTTC.

The rearrangement joins TRBV5-1 to TRBJ2-7; TRBD1 might be the D (6 bases). There are 14 residues in the CDR3. V lost 5 bases and J 2 bases, leaving 14 bases between the germline ends. Germline V gene data show CDR1 as SGHRS and CDR2 as YFSETQ. The CDR3 here is CASRHQTGPYEQYF. The CDR3 nucleotides are TGCGCCAGCAGACACCAGACAGGTCCCTACGAGCAGTACTTC. The whole variable domain, filled in from reference TRBV5-1 and TRBJ2-7, reads KAGVTQTPRYLIKTRGQQVTLSCSPISGHRSVSWYQQTPGQGLQFLFEYFSETQRNKGNFPGRFSGRQFSNSRSEMNVSTLELGDSALYLCASRHQTGPYEQYFGPGTRLTVT.

With respect to this clone: This specimen includes other DNA sequences encoding the same CDR3. The chain combines TRBV9 with TRBJ2-5; TRBD2 aligns across 11 bases. CDR1 and CDR2 from the germline V gene are SGDLS and YYNGEE. The V segment lost 2 bases and the J segment 4 bases; nucleotides outside the gene matches: 1. The CDR3 has 14 residues. The CDR3 sequence: CASSVGLAGETQYF. The CDR3 bases are TGTGCCAGCAGCGTCGGACTAGCGGGAGAGACCCAGTACTTC.

The genes are TRBV4-1 and TRBJ1-3, with D tentatively TRBD1 (6 bases). The V and J ends lost 3 bases and 0 bases respectively, with 12 bases between them. The CDR3 spans 16 residues. The germline V gene has CDR1 MGHRA and CDR2 YSYEKL. The CDR3 protein is CASSHADRRSGNTIYF. DNA for the CDR3: TGCGCCAGCAGCCATGCTGACAGGCGCTCTGGAAACACCATATATTTT.

This clone was observed a few times. This chain uses TRBV4-2 with TRBJ2-6; 9 bases map to TRBD1. Germline lookup yields CDR1 LGHNA and CDR2 YNFKEQ. There are 18 residues in the CDR3. J lost 2 bases, V lost 0 bases, and 5 bases had no gene match. The CDR3: CASSQERRQGAGANVLTF. The CDR3 DNA is TGTGCCAGCAGCCAAGAACGCCGACAGGGGGCTGGGGCCAACGTCCTGACTTTC.

V gene TRBV9 combines with J gene TRBJ2-1, with D possibly TRBD2 on 6 matching bases. There are 16 residues in the CDR3. The germline V and J ends were trimmed by 0 bases and 1 base, with 11 bases remaining between them. Germline V gene lookup returns CDR1 SGDLS and CDR2 YYNGEE. The chain's CDR3 is CASSVASGVSYNEQFF. The CDR3 DNA reads TGTGCCAGCAGCGTAGCTTCGGGAGTTTCCTACAATGAGCAGTTCTTC.

The rearrangement uses TRBV5-1 and TRBJ2-1; TRBD1 or TRBD2 may be the D gene (5 bases each). The V gene lost 4 bases and the J gene lost 15 bases, with 14 bases spanning the gap. CDR1 SGHRS and CDR2 YFSETQ come from the germline V gene. This CDR3 contains 11 residues. The CDR3 region is CASSQSGTWFF. CDR3 DNA: TGCGCCAGCAGCCAATCCGGGACCTGGTTCTTC.

The sample holds a few counts of this clone. V is TRBV4-2 and J is TRBJ2-1; either TRBD1 or TRBD2 may fit D (5 bases each). V lost 0 bases and J 2 bases, leaving 8 bases between the germline ends. The germline gives CDR1 LGHNA, CDR2 YNFKEQ. The length of the CDR3 is 15 residues. The DNA for the CDR3 is TGTGCCAGCAGCCAAGACGGGGCCCCCTACAATGAGCAGTTCTTC. As protein: CASSQDGAPYNEQFF.

The V call is TRBV7-2, the J call TRBJ2-5; 9 nucleotides match TRBD1. After removal of 4 bases from V and 5 bases from J, the junction contained 5 bases not matched to a gene. Germline V CDR1 and CDR2: SGHTA, FQGNSA. CDR3 length equals 14 residues. CDR3 bases: TGTGCCAGCAGCTCCGGACAGGGGCAGGAGACCCAGTACTTC. This sequence encodes CASSSGQGQETQYF.

This clone showed up just once. This sequence joins TRBV28 and TRBJ2-1; D is possibly TRBD2 (5 bases). The germline V gene encodes CDR1 MDHEN and CDR2 SYDVKM. This CDR3 is 16 amino acids long. The ends were cut back, 3 bases at V and 5 bases at J, with 17 bases in the middle. The CDR3, as DNA: TGTGCCAGCAGTTTTTGGGTACGGGGAGCCGACAATGAGCAGTTCTTC. It codes for CASSFWVRGADNEQFF.